This TCR beta chain is from a study of siplizumab effects on memory and regulatory T cells. Sequencing used immunoSEQ multiplex PCR; TCRdb keeps in-frame clones, though not all of them. The profile covers some 63,000 clones, with roughly 96% appearing a single time and around 0.093% taken by the ten largest. V lost 1 base and J 9 bases, leaving 13 bases between the germline ends. The germline V gene encodes CDR1 LNHDA and CDR2 SQIVND (reference sequence). The CDR3 sequence is 15 residues long. The receptor was derived from a human donor in good health. Sequenced input: naive CD8+ T cells sorted from blood. The chain employs TRBV19 and TRBJ1-6; D might be TRBD1 (5 bases). The CDR3 DNA reads TGTGCCAGTAGTATAGGGGCGGGCGGGGGTTCACCCCTCCACTTT. This gives the protein CASSIGAGGGSPLHF.